This T cell receptor (beta chain) was recorded in a study of blood T cell repertoires in COVID-19. Germline lookup yields CDR1 LGHNA and CDR2 YSLEER. Trimming removed 1 base at V and 6 bases at J, with 10 bases between. The CDR3 has 15 residues. Repertoires were generated with immunoSEQ multiplex PCR, while TCRdb's copy carries only in-frame clones and drops some. The data contain approximately 150,000 clones, roughly 79% of them singletons. Sequenced input: peripheral blood. This sequence originates from a human donor in a cohort sampled during active COVID-19. The genes are TRBV4-3 and TRBJ1-6; the D gene is possibly TRBD1 (5 bases). The CDR3 nucleotides read TGCGCCAGCAGCCAAGTCCAGGGATCTAATTCACCCCTCCACTTT. Translated, it gives CASSQVQGSNSPLHF.